The 21 T cell receptor beta chains in this list originate from one sample, sequenced in a study of T cells in Graves' hyperthyroidism and ophthalmopathy. Amplification yielded TCR beta CDR3 regions, with RNA transcripts as the source. With the HTBI primer set, the TCR CDR3 went through a first round of RT-PCR. TCRdb re-derived calls from the multiplex PCR reads in MiXCR, one entry per CDR3 protein. The sample lists some 400,000 distinct CDR3 sequences; roughly 19% were seen once. Sample: blood. Receptors were obtained from a woman aged 18-29 years with Graves' hyperthyroidism.

Worth noting for this clonotype: Given a much more abundant clone one base away, this may be a read error. This sequence joins TRBV6-5 and TRBJ1-1; tentative D call: TRBD1 (5 bases). Germline V CDR1 and CDR2: MNHEY, SVGAGI. There are 15 residues in the CDR3. In DNA form, the CDR3 reads TGTGCCAGCAGTTATTCTTTCGGGGGACTCACTGAAGCTTGCTTT. It encodes CASSYSFGGLTEACF.

In this sample, this clonotype turned up many times. V usage is TRBV14 and J usage is TRBJ2-6; D uncertain. The CDR3 consists of 17 residues. Germline V lookup: CDR1 SGHDN, CDR2 FVKESK. Trimming pared 4 bases from V and 0 bases from J, leaving 13 bases between. The CDR3, as DNA: TGTGCCAGCAGCCTTTGGGCCACCGTCTCTGGGGCCAACGTCCTGACTTTC. Protein product: CASSLWATVSGANVLTF.

The V gene is TRBV7-8, the J gene TRBJ2-2, with a weak D call TRBD2 (6 bases). Deletions cut 1 base from V and 5 bases from J, with 17 bases between. The CDR3 is 17 residues long. Germline assignment: CDR1 SGHVS and CDR2 FQNEAQ. This CDR3 is CASSLGIRRVSTGELFF. CDR3 coding DNA: TGTGCCAGCAGCTTAGGGATCAGGAGGGTATCGACCGGGGAGCTGTTTTTT.

The chain combines TRBV7-3 with TRBJ1-2; D gene unclear. The CDR3 is 13 residues long. V was pared by 5 bases and J by 5 bases, with 12 bases between. Germline V gene data show CDR1 as SGHTA and CDR2 as FQGTGA. CDR3 nucleotide sequence: TGTGCCAGCAGCCAACTAGAACCTTATGGCTACACCTTC. This encodes CASSQLEPYGYTF.

The sample holds many counts of this clonotype. V is TRBV2 and J is TRBJ1-1; 9 nucleotides match TRBD1. Germline loops: CDR1 SNHLY, CDR2 FYNNEI. This CDR3 has 11 amino acids. With 5 bases clipped from V and 10 bases from J, the junction kept 2 bases outside the gene matches. The chain's CDR3 is CASSTDRGAFF. CDR3 DNA: TGTGCCAGCAGTACGGACAGGGGAGCTTTCTTT.

The V gene is TRBV19, the J gene TRBJ1-1, with unresolved D. CDR1 and CDR2 (germline): LNHDA, SQIVND (reference sequence). V was pared by 1 base and J by 6 bases, with 12 bases between. The CDR3 length is 14 residues. Here the CDR3 DNA reads TGTGCCAGTAGTATAGCCCCCCGATCTCCTGAAGCTTTCTTT. Encoded protein: CASSIAPRSPEAFF.

The genes are TRBV9 and TRBJ2-7, with TRBD1 matching over 8 bases. Germline lookup yields CDR1 SGDLS and CDR2 YYNGEE. This CDR3 comprises 18 residues. The V segment lost 1 base and the J segment 3 bases; nucleotides outside the gene matches: 15. Here the CDR3 reads CASSVSFGGETGDYEQYF. The CDR3 nucleotides read TGTGCCAGCAGCGTATCCTTCGGTGGTGAGACAGGGGACTACGAGCAGTACTTC.

This chain joins TRBV5-1 and TRBJ2-5; D gene uncertain. The CDR3 extends over 11 amino acids. The germline gives CDR1 SGHRS, CDR2 YFSETQ. V gave up 4 bases and J gave up 7 bases, with 8 bases separating them. The CDR3 DNA follows: TGCGCCAGCAGCAACGATGGGACCCAGTACTTC. Its protein product is CASSNDGTQYF.

This clonotype occurred many times. The CDR3 DNA reads TGTGCCTGGAGCCTATTTTCCGGGACAGGGTATGGCTACACCTTC. Its translation: CAWSLFSGTGYGYTF. The chain carries TRBV30 and TRBJ1-2; 9 nucleotides agree with TRBD1. Germline V lookup: CDR1 GTSNPN, CDR2 SVGIG (reference sequence). V trimming: 3 bases; J trimming: 5 bases; junction bases outside the gene matches: 10. CDR3 size: 15 residues. Combining the CDR3 with reference TRBV30 and TRBJ1-2 gives the whole variable domain SQTIHQWPATLVQPVGSPLSLECTVEGTSNPNLYWYRQAAGRGLQLLFYSVGIGQISSEVPQNLSASRPQDRQFILSSKKLLLSDSGFYLCAWSLFSGTGYGYTFGSGTRLTVV.

This clonotype was seen many times. CDR3 residues: CASSLHRGKAFF. The CDR3 nucleotides read TGTGCCAGCAGTCTGCACAGGGGGAAAGCTTTCTTT. The V and J genes are TRBV12-3 or TRBV12-4 and TRBJ1-1; 8 bases are a match to TRBD1. The CDR3 is made up of 12 amino acids. V shed 5 bases and J 9 bases; nucleotides not matched to a gene: 5.

This clonotype was detected ten times or more. V usage is TRBV9 and J usage is TRBJ1-1; 8 bases are a match to TRBD1. The junction had 5 bases not matched to a gene; V was cut back by 3 bases and J by 7 bases. This CDR3 has 13 amino acids. CDR1 and CDR2 (germline): SGDLS, YYNGEE. The CDR3 coding sequence is TGTGCCAGCAGCGACATCGGACAGGGTGAAGCTTTCTTT. This gives the protein CASSDIGQGEAFF.

This clonotype showed up many times. This chain connects TRBV3-1 to TRBJ2-5; D is perhaps TRBD1 (5 bases). Trimming removed 3 bases at V and 9 bases at J, with 17 bases between. The CDR3 length is 14 residues. Germline-derived CDR1 and CDR2 are LGHDT and YNNKEL (reference sequence). DNA for the CDR3: TGTGCCAGCAGCCACAAAATCTTCCCAGGGTCCCAGTACTTC. Its translation is CASSHKIFPGSQYF.

The chain combines TRBV4-1 with TRBJ1-5, with 11 bases fitting TRBD1. CDR1 and CDR2 from the germline V gene are MGHRA and YSYEKL. The CDR3 totals 18 residues. V lost 3 bases and J lost 1; bases outside the gene matches: 8. The CDR3 DNA reads as TGCGCCAGCAGCCACCGGACAGGGGGCGCGAGAAGCAATCAGCCCCAGCATTTT. Amino acid sequence: CASSHRTGGARSNQPQHF.

This clonotype has at least ten counts. The chain uses TRBV2 and TRBJ1-1; TRBD1 matches 11 bases. Germline lookup yields CDR1 SNHLY and CDR2 FYNNEI. The CDR3 is 19 residues long. J lost 5 bases, V lost 0 bases, and 14 bases had no gene match. The DNA of the CDR3 is TGTGCCAGCAGTGAAGCGCTTTCCCCGGGACAGGGGGTGGTGACTGAAGCTTTCTTT. Its protein is CASSEALSPGQGVVTEAFF.

This clonotype was picked up many times. The rearrangement uses TRBV12-3 or TRBV12-4 and TRBJ1-5; 7 bases line up with TRBD1. Trimming took 6 bases from V and 5 from J; bases not matched to a gene: 4. The CDR3 spans 13 residues. CDR3 sequence (DNA): TGTGCCAGCAGCACAGGGGAGCATCAGCCCCAGCATTTT. Its protein product is CASSTGEHQPQHF.

V usage is TRBV6-2 or TRBV6-3 and J usage is TRBJ2-7, with a possible D match to TRBD2 (5 bases). The CDR3 spans 13 residues. The V end was cut by 6 bases, the J end by 5 bases, with 14 bases between. Germline V gene data show CDR1 as MNHEY and CDR2 as SVGEGT. The CDR3 region has the DNA TGTGCCAGCAGACGTCTCGGGGAAAACGAGCAGTACTTC. The encoded protein is CASRRLGENEQYF.

This clonotype was counted at least ten times. The chain is built from TRBV12-3 or TRBV12-4 and TRBJ1-1; no clear D. CDR3 size: 14 residues. The V and J ends lost 3 bases and 0 bases respectively, with 8 bases between them. The CDR3 region is CASSFSSVNTEAFF. For the CDR3, the DNA is TGTGCCAGCAGTTTCTCGTCAGTGAACACTGAAGCTTTCTTT.

In its sample, this clonotype was seen many times. V is TRBV7-2 and J is TRBJ2-5, with D possibly called TRBD1 or TRBD2 (7 bases each). Looked up from germline, CDR1 is SGHTA and CDR2 is FQGNSA. The V end lost 4 bases, the J end lost 0 bases, and 12 bases lay between the germline ends. The length of the CDR3 is 15 residues. This CDR3 reads CASSWGGTDQETQYF. For the CDR3, the DNA is TGTGCCAGCAGCTGGGGGGGGACAGACCAAGAGACCCAGTACTTC.

This clonotype was counted only a few times. The chain carries TRBV3-1 and TRBJ1-4; 9 nucleotides match TRBD1. The CDR3 sequence is 13 residues long. The trim removed 5 bases at V and 5 bases at J, leaving 0 bases unmatched. The germline CDR1 and CDR2 sequences are LGHDT and YNNKEL (reference sequence). DNA of the CDR3: TGTGCCAGCAGCGACAGGGGGAATGAAAAACTGTTTTTT. Translated: CASSDRGNEKLFF.

The rearrangement joins TRBV28 to TRBJ2-7; 12 nucleotides line up with TRBD2. Germline V gene lookup returns CDR1 MDHEN and CDR2 SYDVKM. After removal of 4 bases from V and 4 bases from J, the junction contained 5 bases not matched to a gene. This CDR3 has 15 amino acids. The CDR3 protein is CASSSLTSGRYEQYF. As DNA, the CDR3 is TGTGCCAGCAGTTCCTTGACTAGCGGGAGATACGAGCAGTACTTC.

The chain combines TRBV28 with TRBJ2-7, with TRBD1 as a possible D gene (7 bases). The CDR3 spans 15 residues. Trimming stripped 6 bases from V and 1 base from J, with 16 bases between. Germline V gene lookup returns CDR1 MDHEN and CDR2 SYDVKM. DNA of the CDR3: TGTGCCAGCAGCACCCTACAGGGGAGGTCCTACGAGCAGTACTTC. Its translation: CASSTLQGRSYEQYF.